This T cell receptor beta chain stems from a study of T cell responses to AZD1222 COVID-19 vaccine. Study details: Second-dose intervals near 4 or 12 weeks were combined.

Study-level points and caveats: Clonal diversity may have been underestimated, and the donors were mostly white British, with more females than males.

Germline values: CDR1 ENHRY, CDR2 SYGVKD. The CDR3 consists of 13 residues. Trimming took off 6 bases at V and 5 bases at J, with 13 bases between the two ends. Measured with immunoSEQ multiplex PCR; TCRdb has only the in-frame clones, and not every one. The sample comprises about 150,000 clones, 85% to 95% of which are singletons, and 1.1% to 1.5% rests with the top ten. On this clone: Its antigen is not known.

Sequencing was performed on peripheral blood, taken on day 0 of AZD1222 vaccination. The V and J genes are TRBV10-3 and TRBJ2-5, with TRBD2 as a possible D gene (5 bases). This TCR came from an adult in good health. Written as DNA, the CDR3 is TGTGCCATCAGCGGGAATGCGGAGGAGACCCAGTACTTC. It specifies CAISGNAEETQYF.